These 6 T cell receptor beta chains share one sample of origin, sequenced in a study of blood T cell repertoires in COVID-19. This table comes from immunoSEQ multiplex PCR, and its TCRdb copy is limited to in-frame clones, with some not included. This table holds about 270,000 clones, more than 80% found once. The sample taken for sequencing was PBMCs or T cells enriched from blood (not recorded which). The receptors stem from a woman aged 25 to 39 with acute COVID-19.

The chain combines TRBV28 with TRBJ1-2; the D gene is possibly TRBD1 (5 bases). V gave up 4 bases and J gave up 1 base, with 19 bases separating them. CDR3 length: 17 residues. Looked up from germline, CDR1 is MDHEN and CDR2 is SYDVKM. DNA of the CDR3: TGTGCCAGCAGTTCCCCGGACATGGGACTTCATAACTATGGCTACACCTTC. This codes for CASSSPDMGLHNYGYTF.

In its sample, this clone was seen a few times. The chain combines TRBV20-1 with TRBJ1-5; a weak D match, TRBD1 (5 bases). Germline CDR1 DFQATT, CDR2 SNEGSKA (reference sequence). The CDR3 contains 13 residues. Trimming removed 3 bases at V and 6 bases at J, with 12 bases between. CDR3 residues: CSASWAGSQPQHF. The CDR3, as DNA: TGCAGTGCTAGTTGGGCAGGGTCTCAGCCCCAGCATTTT.

This rearrangement joins TRBV6-2 or TRBV6-3 to TRBJ2-2; D uncertain. The CDR3 runs to 15 residues. Trimming shortened V by 0 bases and J by 3 bases, and 8 bases separated the two germline ends. Germline V CDR1 and CDR2: MNHEY, SVGEGT. The CDR3 DNA reads TGTGCCAGCAGTTACTCGGTTAGTGACACCGGGGAGCTGTTTTTT. It specifies CASSYSVSDTGELFF.

The gene calls are TRBV7-9 and TRBJ2-1; 16 bases line up with TRBD2. The germline CDR1 and CDR2 sequences are SEHNR and FQNEAQ (reference sequence). This CDR3 comprises 18 residues. V gave up 1 base and J gave up 6 bases; unmatched junction bases: 6. CDR3 nucleotide sequence: TGTGCCAGCAGCTTAGGGGGACTAGCGGGAGGGCCTAGCAATGAGCAGTTCTTC. Its protein is CASSLGGLAGGPSNEQFF.

The chain has TRBV28 and TRBJ1-2; no clear D. The CDR3 contains 13 residues. Deletions cut 6 bases from V and 6 bases from J, with 14 bases between. In germline, CDR1 is MDHEN, CDR2 SYDVKM. Here the CDR3 reads CASSVGSGNGYTF. CDR3 sequence (DNA): TGTGCCAGCAGCGTCGGATCGGGAAATGGCTACACCTTC.

This rearrangement joins TRBV5-1 to TRBJ2-3, with D possibly TRBD1 on 5 matching bases. CDR1 SGHRS and CDR2 YFSETQ come from the germline V gene. V dropped 1 base and J dropped 6 bases, with 12 bases sitting between them. This CDR3 is built from 14 residues. The CDR3 sequence: CASSLNRPMDTQYF. CDR3 DNA: TGCGCCAGCAGCTTGAACAGGCCCATGGATACGCAGTATTTT.